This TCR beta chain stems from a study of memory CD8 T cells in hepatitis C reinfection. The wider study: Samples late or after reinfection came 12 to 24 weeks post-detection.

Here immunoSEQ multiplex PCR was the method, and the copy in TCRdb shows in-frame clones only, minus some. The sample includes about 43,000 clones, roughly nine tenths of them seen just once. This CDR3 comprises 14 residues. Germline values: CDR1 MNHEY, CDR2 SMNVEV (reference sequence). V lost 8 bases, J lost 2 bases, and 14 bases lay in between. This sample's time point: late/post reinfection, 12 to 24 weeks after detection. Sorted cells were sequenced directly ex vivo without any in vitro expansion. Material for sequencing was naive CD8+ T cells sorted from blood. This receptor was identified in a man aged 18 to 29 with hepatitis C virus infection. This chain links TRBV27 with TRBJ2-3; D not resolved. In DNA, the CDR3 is TGTGCCAGCTCAGATCAGGTATTCACAGATACGCAGTATTTT. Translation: CASSDQVFTDTQYF.